This T cell receptor beta chain was profiled in a study of T cell clones after liver transplantation. Profiling relied on immunoSEQ multiplex PCR, and the TCRdb table lists in-frame clones only, not all of them. The sample records 55,000 to 70,000 clones, 80% to 95% being singletons. The input for sequencing was CD4+ T cells from blood, taken approximately 27 months after liver transplant. This TCR derives from a human patient who received a liver transplant. Some of the T cells may derive from the graft donor.

CDR3 sequence (DNA): TGCGCCAGCAGCCAAGAGTTTGCCGGAGGGCCCACCGGGGAGCTGTTTTTT. It codes for CASSQEFAGGPTGELFF. This rearrangement joins TRBV4-3 to TRBJ2-2, with TRBD2 as a possible D gene (6 bases). This CDR3 spans 17 amino acids. Trimming left V 0 bases short and J 4 bases short, with 15 bases between. Germline V gene lookup returns CDR1 LGHNA and CDR2 YSLEER.